The 30 T cell receptor beta chains presented below share a single source sample, sequenced in a study of T cells in Graves' hyperthyroidism and ophthalmopathy. The source material, RNA transcripts, was used to amplify TCR beta CDR3 regions. HTBI primers were employed in a first-round RT-PCR of the TCR CDR3. From the multiplex PCR reads, TCRdb called clonotypes with MiXCR, one entry per CDR3 protein. The sample contains under 750,000 distinct CDR3 sequences, roughly a sixth of which appear only once. Material: blood. The receptors were gathered from a woman in her 50s with Graves' hyperthyroidism that later progressed to Graves' ophthalmopathy.

This sequence joins TRBV6-5 and TRBJ1-4; a weak D match, TRBD1 (6 bases). The CDR3 is made up of 15 amino acids. In germline, CDR1 is MNHEY, CDR2 SVGAGI. Trimming took off 4 bases at V and 7 bases at J, with 16 bases between the two ends. The CDR3 bases are TGTGCCAGCAGTTCGAGGACAGCCTTCGTTGAAAAACTGTTTTTT. Protein product: CASSSRTAFVEKLFF.

The sample holds many counts of this clonotype. V and J are TRBV24-1 and TRBJ1-2; 8 positions agree with TRBD1. The CDR3 loop spans 19 amino acids. Germline V CDR1 and CDR2: KGHDR, SFDVKD. J was trimmed by 4 bases and V by 0 bases; bases with no gene match: 15. CDR3 in amino acids: CATSDLGTRTGRIGYGYTF. In nucleotides, the CDR3 is TGTGCCACCAGTGATTTGGGAACGAGGACAGGGAGGATTGGCTATGGCTACACCTTC.

The chain combines TRBV5-1 with TRBJ1-2; 7 bases match TRBD1. The germline CDR1 and CDR2 sequences are SGHRS and YFSETQ. The CDR3 extends over 16 amino acids. The V and J ends lost 0 bases and 7 bases, in that order; junction bases with no gene match: 12. CDR3 sequence (DNA): TGCGCCAGCAGCTTGGCTCCCGGACAGGCGGGTGCTGGCTACACCTTC. Protein sequence: CASSLAPGQAGAGYTF. The variable domain in full, with the rest retrieved from reference TRBV5-1 and TRBJ1-2, is KAGVTQTPRYLIKTRGQQVTLSCSPISGHRSVSWYQQTPGQGLQFLFEYFSETQRNKGNFPGRFSGRQFSNSRSEMNVSTLELGDSALYLCASSLAPGQAGAGYTFGSGTRLTVV.

This clonotype appeared a few times. V gene TRBV7-9 combines with J gene TRBJ1-2; TRBD1 is a possible D gene (6 bases). V lost 5 bases to trimming and J lost 6 bases, with 10 bases between them. Germline-derived CDR1 and CDR2 are SEHNR and FQNEAQ (reference sequence). The CDR3 is 12 amino acids. This CDR3 is CASSKWDNGYTF. CDR3 DNA sequence: TGTGCCAGCAGCAAATGGGACAATGGCTACACCTTC. The full variable domain, rest sourced from reference TRBV7-9 and TRBJ1-2, is DTGVSQNPRHKITKRGQNVTFRCDPISEHNRLYWYRQTLGQGPEFLTYFQNEAQLEKSRLLSDRFSAERPKGSFSTLEIQRTEQGDSAMYLCASSKWDNGYTFGSGTRLTVV.

A remark on this clonotype: One junction end does not reproduce the germline sequence, and a read error may be involved. V and J are TRBV6-5 and TRBJ2-3; the D is unclear. The CDR3 sequence is 14 residues long. The V gene's germline CDR1 is MNHEY and CDR2 SVGAGI. CDR3 protein: CASSYSGHTDTQYF. The CDR3 bases are TGCGCCAGCAGTTACTCAGGCCACACAGATACGCAGTATTTT.

This clonotype came up a few times. The chain employs TRBV6-1 and TRBJ2-1; 10 positions match TRBD1. CDR1 is MNHNS and CDR2 is SASEGT in the germline V gene. The CDR3 contains 15 residues. V shed 6 bases, J shed 7 bases, and the junction held 9 bases outside the gene matches. Here the CDR3 reads CASRRQGARWNEQFF. CDR3 DNA sequence: TGTGCCAGCAGGCGACAGGGGGCGCGTTGGAATGAGCAGTTCTTC.

This chain joins TRBV6-2 or TRBV6-3 and TRBJ1-6; TRBD1 aligns across 9 bases. The CDR3 extends over 18 amino acids. Looked up from germline, CDR1 is MNHEY and CDR2 is SVGEGT. The V and J ends lost 2 bases and 6 bases, in that order; junction bases with no gene match: 11. CDR3 bases: TGTGCCAGCAGTTACCTTACCGGGACAGGGCCTCGTAATTCACCCCTCCACTTT. Protein: CASSYLTGTGPRNSPLHF.

This chain joins TRBV29-1 and TRBJ2-3, with 12 bases that match TRBD2. This CDR3 has 15 residues. CDR1 and CDR2 (germline): SQVTM, ANQGSEA. V dropped 3 bases and J dropped 7; count of bases not matched to a gene: 8. CDR3: CSVESTSGGTNTQYF. The CDR3 region has the DNA TGCAGCGTTGAGTCGACTAGCGGGGGCACGAATACGCAGTATTTT.

The chain joins TRBV20-1 to TRBJ1-1; 8 positions match TRBD1. CDR3 length equals 14 residues. Germline values: CDR1 DFQATT, CDR2 SNEGSKA (reference sequence). V shed 3 bases and J 3 bases; nucleotides not matched to a gene: 6. The CDR3 loop reads CSASGQGKDTEAFF. The CDR3 DNA sequence: TGCAGTGCTAGTGGACAGGGAAAGGACACTGAAGCTTTCTTT.

This clonotype was detected a few times. This chain uses TRBV6-1 with TRBJ1-1; 7 bases are a match to TRBD1. The germline gives CDR1 MNHNS, CDR2 SASEGT. The CDR3 length is 14 residues. Trimming at V came to 6 bases and at J to 4 bases, leaving 8 bases not matched to a gene. The CDR3 coding sequence is TGTGCCAGCAGGGGGATTCACAGGGGCACTGAAGCTTTCTTT. Translated, it gives CASRGIHRGTEAFF.

A few counts support this clonotype. The chain carries TRBV5-8 and TRBJ1-2, with D tentatively TRBD1 (5 bases). V dropped 2 bases and J dropped 6 bases, with 11 bases sitting between them. The CDR3 covers 13 residues. Germline loops: CDR1 SGHTS, CDR2 YDEGEE. CDR3 loop: CASSLIGVDGYTF. The CDR3 DNA reads TGTGCCAGCAGCTTAATAGGGGTTGATGGCTACACCTTC.

This clonotype was counted many times. This chain uses TRBV20-1 with TRBJ2-7; 8 bases are a match to TRBD1. Trimming at V came to 6 bases and at J to 2 bases, leaving 0 bases not matched to a gene. The CDR3 is 11 amino acids. Germline V gene sequence: CDR1 DFQATT, CDR2 SNEGSKA (reference sequence). CDR3 residues: CSADRAYEQYF. DNA of the CDR3: TGCAGTGCGGACAGGGCCTACGAGCAGTACTTC.

The chain couples TRBV20-1 to TRBJ2-6, with TRBD1 matching 7 bases. V shed 5 bases, J shed 0 bases, and the junction held 1 base outside the gene matches. The germline V gene has CDR1 DFQATT and CDR2 SNEGSKA (reference sequence). The CDR3 sequence is 14 residues long. CDR3 coding DNA: TGCAGTGCTGGGACAGACTCTGGGGCCAACGTCCTGACTTTC. Translated, it gives CSAGTDSGANVLTF.

This clonotype showed up many times. The chain has TRBV20-1 and TRBJ2-5, with D tentatively TRBD2 (7 bases). Germline CDR1 reads DFQATT; CDR2 reads SNEGSKA (reference sequence). The V end lost 6 bases, the J end lost 0 bases, and 14 bases lay between the germline ends. CDR3 size: 14 residues. The CDR3 nucleotides are TGCAGTGCCCGCGGGGGCAGCTACCAAGAGACCCAGTACTTC. The encoded protein is CSARGGSYQETQYF.

The V call is TRBV6-8, the J call TRBJ1-5, with D hard to call. The CDR3 runs 14 residues. The germline gives CDR1 MNHGY, CDR2 SAAAGT. Trimming stripped 5 bases from V and 1 base from J, with 9 bases between. The CDR3 nucleotides are TGTGCCAGCAGTCTATTCTCGAGCAATCAGCCCCAGCATTTT. This sequence encodes CASSLFSSNQPQHF.

This clonotype was picked up many times. The chain joins TRBV5-1 to TRBJ2-3, with D possibly being TRBD1 (5 bases). With 4 bases removed from V and 4 bases from J, the gap between germline ends came to 22 bases. The CDR3 spans 17 residues. Germline assignment: CDR1 SGHRS and CDR2 YFSETQ. Here the CDR3 DNA reads TGCGCCAGCAGCAACACGGGCTCCCTGGGGCCTGCAGATACGCAGTATTTT. It yields the protein CASSNTGSLGPADTQYF.

This clonotype was seen more than once but under ten times. V is TRBV5-4 and J is TRBJ2-2; 8 bases are a match to TRBD2. The germline CDR1 and CDR2 sequences are SGHNT and YYREEE (reference sequence). The CDR3 runs to 14 residues. V gave up 4 bases and J gave up 6 bases; unmatched junction bases: 5. CDR3 sequence: CASSAGGGSGELFF. The CDR3 DNA is TGTGCCAGCAGCGCGGGGGGTGGATCCGGGGAGCTGTTTTTT.

The J gene is TRBJ2-1, the V gene TRBV12-3 or TRBV12-4, with 15 bases aligning to TRBD2. J was trimmed by 10 bases and V by 3 bases; bases with no gene match: 1. This CDR3 region has 14 residues. This chain's CDR3 is CASSFGLAGGEQFF. The CDR3 region has the DNA TGTGCCAGCAGTTTTGGACTAGCGGGGGGGGAGCAGTTCTTC.

This chain uses TRBV11-2 with TRBJ2-1; no reliable D call. Between the trimmed V and J ends, which lost 5 bases and 2 bases, there was a span of 16 bases. This CDR3 contains 16 residues. Germline values: CDR1 SGHAT, CDR2 FQNNGV. CDR3: CASSGLSLNAYNEQFF. Written as DNA, the CDR3 is TGTGCCAGCAGCGGCCTGTCTTTGAACGCCTACAATGAGCAGTTCTTC.

This clonotype was detected only a few times. V usage is TRBV5-5 and J usage is TRBJ1-5; 8 bases are shared with TRBD1. The CDR3 is 15 amino acids. Unmatched junction bases numbered 6, after V lost 0 bases and J lost 7 bases. The germline V gene has CDR1 SGHKS and CDR2 YYEKEE (reference sequence). As DNA, the CDR3 is TGTGCCAGCAGCTTGGATCAGGGGGCATGGCAGCCCCAGCATTTT. As protein: CASSLDQGAWQPQHF.

At least ten counts were recorded for this clonotype. V is TRBV28 and J is TRBJ1-2, with 7 bases aligning to TRBD1. V lost 5 bases, J lost 4 bases, and 7 bases stayed unmatched. The CDR3 is made up of 14 amino acids. Looked up from germline, CDR1 is MDHEN and CDR2 is SYDVKM. The chain's CDR3 is CASSAQGISYGYTF. The CDR3 nucleotides read TGTGCCAGCAGTGCACAGGGGATTTCCTATGGCTACACCTTC.

The chain uses TRBV9 and TRBJ2-3, with a weak D call TRBD1 (5 bases). The V gene lost 7 bases and the J gene lost 2 bases, with 20 bases spanning the gap. There are 16 residues in the CDR3. Germline loops: CDR1 SGDLS, CDR2 YYNGEE. CDR3 sequence (DNA): TGTGCCAGCGACAGCGCGACTCTTGGTTACACAGATACGCAGTATTTT. This encodes CASDSATLGYTDTQYF.

This clonotype showed up just a few times. The chain employs TRBV6-2 or TRBV6-3 and TRBJ2-5, with 14 bases that match TRBD2. The CDR3 is made up of 17 amino acids. The V gene end was trimmed by 3 bases and the J gene end by 1 base; junction bases not matched to a gene: 4. Germline V gives CDR1 MNHEY, CDR2 SVGEGT. As DNA, the CDR3 is TGTGCCAGCAGTTATTACGGGACTAGCGGGGGCCAAGAGACCCAGTACTTC. This translates into CASSYYGTSGGQETQYF.

In this sample, this clonotype turned up many times. The rearrangement joins TRBV6-1 to TRBJ1-2; 7 bases fit TRBD1. V lost 2 bases and J lost 3; bases outside the gene matches: 6. The CDR3 is 15 amino acids. Germline lookup yields CDR1 MNHNS and CDR2 SASEGT. The CDR3 here is CASSERGQGYYGYTF. The CDR3 DNA reads as TGTGCCAGCAGTGAAAGGGGGCAGGGATACTATGGCTACACCTTC.

This clonotype showed up many times. This chain uses TRBV5-1 with TRBJ1-1; a weak D match, TRBD1 (5 bases). V was pared by 0 bases and J by 6 bases, with 15 bases between. CDR1 and CDR2 from the germline V gene are SGHRS and YFSETQ. The CDR3 runs 15 residues. The CDR3 region is CASSLEAGRDAEAFF. CDR3 DNA: TGCGCCAGCAGCTTGGAGGCAGGGAGGGACGCTGAAGCTTTCTTT.

This clonotype was detected ten times or more. The gene calls are TRBV3-1 and TRBJ1-3; D unclear. Per the germline V gene, CDR1 is LGHDT and CDR2 is YNNKEL (reference sequence). V was cut by 3 bases and J by 0 bases, with 9 bases left in between. CDR3 length: 15 residues. The CDR3 DNA is TGTGCCAGCAGCCATCCACGGACCTCTGGAAACACCATATATTTT. As protein: CASSHPRTSGNTIYF. Full variable domain (rest looked up from reference TRBV3-1 and TRBJ1-3): DTAVSQTPKYLVTQMGNDKSIKCEQNLGHDTMYWYKQDSKKFLKIMFSYNNKELIINETVPNRFSPKSPDKAHLNLHINSLELGDSAVYFCASSHPRTSGNTIYFGEGSWLTVV.

The V and J genes are TRBV10-1 and TRBJ1-4; 7 nucleotides match TRBD1. Trimming at V came to 10 bases and at J to 5 bases, leaving 13 bases not matched to a gene. Germline V gives CDR1 WNHNN, CDR2 SYGVQD (reference sequence). The CDR3 contains 15 residues. DNA for the CDR3: TGCGCCAAGCCGCTTACAGGGGACCCCAATGAAAAACTGTTTTTT. This encodes CAKPLTGDPNEKLFF.

This clonotype was seen at least ten times. This chain joins TRBV30 and TRBJ1-2; tentative D call: TRBD1 (6 bases). Looked up from germline, CDR1 is GTSNPN and CDR2 is SVGIG (reference sequence). Trimming removed 5 bases from V and 6 bases from J, with 13 bases in between. This CDR3 comprises 12 residues. In nucleotides, the CDR3 is TGTGCCTGGGAGAAGGGGGGGGATGGCTACACCTTC. It yields the protein CAWEKGGDGYTF.

This clonotype was observed a few times. The chain links TRBV10-3 to TRBJ1-3; 7 nucleotides line up with TRBD1. Germline V lookup: CDR1 ENHRY, CDR2 SYGVKD. CDR3 size: 16 residues. V shed 7 bases and J 0 bases; nucleotides not matched to a gene: 9. CDR3 residues: CAITPQGTPSGNTIYF. The CDR3, as DNA: TGTGCCATCACCCCACAGGGGACCCCCTCTGGAAACACCATATATTTT.

This clonotype showed up just a few times. The chain is built from TRBV10-3 and TRBJ1-5; D remains ambiguous. CDR1 ENHRY and CDR2 SYGVKD come from the germline V gene. The CDR3 runs 12 residues. V was trimmed by 6 bases and J by 9 bases, leaving 12 bases between them. CDR3 region: CAISDLLGPQHF. The DNA of the CDR3 is TGTGCCATCAGCGACCTCCTCGGGCCCCAGCATTTT.